These T cell receptor beta chains were read from a single sample in a study of blood T cell repertoires in COVID-19. TCRdb keeps only in-frame clones here, not all; method: immunoSEQ multiplex PCR. This table holds 200,000 or so clones, 80% to 95% found once. The source material was peripheral blood. These receptors all stem from a man between 60 and 75 years old with COVID-19, enrolled during active disease. The CDR3 runs from the conserved cysteine through the conserved F or W. Each record gives: V gene, D gene, CDR3 length, J gene, clone size, CDR3 DNA, CDR3 protein. The D gene is left open where the match is weak. Size is stated for part of the rows, as once, few or many counts, or as a class when the clone is expanded.

TRBV7-3	TRBD2	17	TRBJ2-2	-	TGTGCCAGCAGTAAACCGGGACTAGCGGGTGGCACCGGGGAGCTGTTTTTT	CASSKPGLAGGTGELFF
TRBV3-1/TRBV3-2	TRBD1	15	TRBJ1-1	-	TGTGCCAGCTGCCGGACAGGGGGTGGAAACACTGAAGCTTTCTTT	CASCRTGGGNTEAFF
TRBV19	TRBD2	17	TRBJ2-3	-	TGTGCCAGTAGTATAGCTGGGACTAGCGCCGGCACAGATACGCAGTATTTT	CASSIAGTSAGTDTQYF
TRBV27	TRBD1	16	TRBJ2-7	-	TGTGCCAGCAGTGAAGGGACAGGGGGCGACCCCTACGAGCAGTACTTC	CASSEGTGGDPYEQYF
TRBV2	TRBD1	15	TRBJ1-3	once	TGTGCCAGCAGTGAAGATGGGACAGGGAGGAACACCATATATTTT	CASSEDGTGRNTIYF
TRBV3-1/TRBV3-2	TRBD2	15	TRBJ2-3	-	TGTGCCAGCAGCCTTTCAGCGGGGGGGTCAGATACGCAGTATTTT	CASSLSAGGSDTQYF
TRBV7-9	TRBD2	15	TRBJ2-7	-	TGTGCCAGCAGCCCCACTAGCGGGAGAGGTAGCGAGCAGTACTTC	CASSPTSGRGSEQYF
TRBV10-3	-	13	TRBJ1-4	-	TGTGCCACTTCCGGGTCCCTGGGTGAAAAACTGTTTTTT	CATSGSLGEKLFF
TRBV30	TRBD2	14	TRBJ2-1	-	TGTGCCTGGATAGGCGGGGGGGCCCACAATGAGCAGTTCTTC	CAWIGGGAHNEQFF
TRBV11-2	TRBD2	14	TRBJ2-1	once	TGTGCCAGCAGCGCGTTAAGCGGGGTCAATGAGCAGTTCTTC	CASSALSGVNEQFF
TRBV18	TRBD1	13	TRBJ1-2	few	TGTGCCAGCTCTCCGGACAGGGGTGATGGCTACACCTTC	CASSPDRGDGYTF
TRBV6-2/TRBV6-3	-	13	TRBJ1-2	-	TGTGCCAGCAGTCAGCAGGCTAACTATGGCTACACCTTC	CASSQQANYGYTF
TRBV3-1/TRBV3-2	TRBD2	17	TRBJ2-1	-	TGTGCCAGCAGCCCAAAGCGGGAGGGCCAGTCCTACAATGAGCAGTTCTTC	CASSPKREGQSYNEQFF
TRBV7-6	-	15	TRBJ2-7	once	TGTGCCAGCAGCCTAAGTGACGGGAAAAACTACGAGCAGTACTTC	CASSLSDGKNYEQYF
TRBV10-1	-	17	TRBJ1-3	-	TGCGCCAGCAGCCTTTCCAGGGAACCCGACTCTGGAAACACCATATATTTT	CASSLSREPDSGNTIYF
TRBV3-1/TRBV3-2	TRBD2	16	TRBJ2-7	-	TGTGCCAGCAGCCAAGCGGGAGGCACCTCTTCCTACGAGCAGTACTTC	CASSQAGGTSSYEQYF
TRBV3-1/TRBV3-2	TRBD1	13	TRBJ1-6	-	TGTGCCAGCAGCGCCGACAGGGCTTCACCCCTCCACTTT	CASSADRASPLHF
TRBV4-1	TRBD1	16	TRBJ1-1	once	TGCGCCAGCAGCCAAGATATGGGACAGGGTGTCTCTGAAGCTTTCTTT	CASSQDMGQGVSEAFF
TRBV6-4	TRBD1	13	TRBJ2-2	-	TGTGCCAGCAGGGGACAGTCCCCCGGGGAGCTGTTTTTT	CASRGQSPGELFF
TRBV4-1	TRBD1	15	TRBJ2-7	once	TGCGCCAGCAGCCAAGATCTGACAGGGTATGACGAGCAGTACTTC	CASSQDLTGYDEQYF
TRBV6-6	TRBD2	15	TRBJ2-1	-	TGTGCCAGCAGTGGGACTAGCGGGAATTACAATGAGCAGTTCTTC	CASSGTSGNYNEQFF
TRBV5-1	TRBD2	16	TRBJ2-3	-	TGCGCCAGCAGCTTGGTGCTAGCGGGGACCACAGATACGCAGTATTTT	CASSLVLAGTTDTQYF
TRBV5-1	-	15	TRBJ2-6	-	TGCGCCAGCAGCTTGGCAGGGTCTGGGGCCAACGTCCTGACTTTC	CASSLAGSGANVLTF
TRBV25-1	-	15	TRBJ1-4	-	TGTGCCAGCAGTGATACTTCAAGAGGTGATGAAAAACTGTTTTTT	CASSDTSRGDEKLFF
TRBV5-1	TRBD1	14	TRBJ2-2	-	TGCGCCAGCAGCGTACGGACAGGGCCCGGGGAGCTGTTTTTT	CASSVRTGPGELFF
TRBV27	-	13	TRBJ1-1	-	TGTGCCAGCAGCCTCCCGGGGGGGTATGAAGCTTTCTTT	CASSLPGGYEAFF
TRBV7-9	TRBD1	17	TRBJ1-2	-	TGTGCCAGCAGCTTAGACCGGACAGGGACCAGAAACTATGGCTACACCTTC	CASSLDRTGTRNYGYTF
TRBV10-3	TRBD1	15	TRBJ2-7	-	TGTGCCATCAGTGACGGACAGGGGACTCTCTACGAGCAGTACTTC	CAISDGQGTLYEQYF
TRBV11-1	TRBD2	15	TRBJ2-7	-	TGTGCCAGCAGCCGGACTAGCGGGGGGAGCTACGAGCAGTACTTC	CASSRTSGGSYEQYF
TRBV10-1	-	13	TRBJ1-5	-	TGCGCCAGCAGACCAGGGAGCAATCAGCCCCAGCATTTT	CASRPGSNQPQHF
TRBV6-5	TRBD2	15	TRBJ2-3	-	TGTGCCAGCAAGCCCACTAGCGGGAGACCAGATACGCAGTATTTT	CASKPTSGRPDTQYF
TRBV11-3	-	14	TRBJ1-1	-	TGTGCCAGCAGCTTAGGGGGAGGTGCCGGTGAAGCTTTCTTT	CASSLGGGAGEAFF
TRBV5-1	-	15	TRBJ1-6	-	TGCGCCAGCAGCCTACAGGGACGTGAGAATTCACCCCTCCACTTT	CASSLQGRENSPLHF